The source of this TCR beta chain is a study of blood T cells in healthy people across ages. About the research overall: Researchers report that template switching captured about one barcoded beta molecule per two T cells. Overall study findings and caveats: The study regarded diversity estimates from one million T cells as underestimates.

Primed by a sample-barcoded 5' primer and a J-beta primer mix, a second PCR proceeded for roughly 6 to 12 cycles. MiXCR, applied by TCRdb to the 5' RACE reads, yields one record per CDR3 protein. The sample holds around 970,000 distinct CDR3 sequences, 45% to 60% seen once. Germline CDR1 MNHEY, CDR2 SVGAGI. The V and J ends lost 2 bases and 2 bases, in that order; junction bases with no gene match: 9. The CDR3 has 17 residues. A word on this clonotype: Its specificity is not known.

The sequence was obtained from a woman aged 60-70 years in good health. The V gene is TRBV6-5, the J gene TRBJ2-7; the match to TRBD2 covers 10 bases. Sequenced input: blood. CDR3 bases: TGTGCCAGCAGTTACCCGCCCCAGCGGGAGGGACCCTACGAGCAGTACTTC. Translation: CASSYPPQREGPYEQYF.